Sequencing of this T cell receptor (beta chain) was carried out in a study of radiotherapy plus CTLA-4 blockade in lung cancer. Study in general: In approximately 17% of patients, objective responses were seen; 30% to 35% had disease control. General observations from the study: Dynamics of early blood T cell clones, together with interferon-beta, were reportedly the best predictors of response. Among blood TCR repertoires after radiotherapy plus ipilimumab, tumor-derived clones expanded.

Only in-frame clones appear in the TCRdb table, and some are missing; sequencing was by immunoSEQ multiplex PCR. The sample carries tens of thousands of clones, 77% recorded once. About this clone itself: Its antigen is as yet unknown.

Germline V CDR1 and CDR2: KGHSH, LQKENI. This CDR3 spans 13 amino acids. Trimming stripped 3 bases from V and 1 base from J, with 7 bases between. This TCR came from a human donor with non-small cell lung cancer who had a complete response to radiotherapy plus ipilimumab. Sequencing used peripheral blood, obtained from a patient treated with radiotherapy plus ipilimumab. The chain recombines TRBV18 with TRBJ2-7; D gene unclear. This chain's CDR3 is CASSPGRSYEQYV. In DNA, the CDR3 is TGTGCCAGCTCACCGGGCCGTTCCTACGAGCAGTACGTC.